This is a list of T cell receptor beta chains from one sample in a study of T cells after yellow fever vaccination. TCRdb re-analysed the 5' RACE reads in MiXCR, keeping a single row per CDR3 protein. The data hold hundreds of thousands of distinct CDR3 sequences, with 10% to 15% observed a single time. Sequencing was performed on PBMCs, taken on the day of the yellow fever booster vaccination. The receptors come from a young man who received the YFV17D yellow fever vaccine. The conserved cysteine and the conserved F or W are not part of the CDR3 here. Fields, in order: J gene, clone size, V gene, CDR3 protein. Clone size, where shown, is once, few, many, or a class for clones that have expanded.

J: TRBJ2-5; size: few; V: TRBV20-1; CDR3: SARGPGSREGTQY
J: TRBJ2-1; size: -; V: TRBV5-1; CDR3: ASSLDLARTGEQF
J: TRBJ2-1; size: few; V: TRBV24-1; CDR3: ATSDPSTSGSRNEQF
J: TRBJ2-5; size: few; V: TRBV20-1; CDR3: SASILRGGGETQY
J: TRBJ2-7; size: -; V: TRBV21-1; CDR3: ASSNPSYEQY
J: TRBJ1-6; size: few; V: TRBV20-1; CDR3: SASDRVRSPLH
J: TRBJ2-5; size: few; V: TRBV5-1; CDR3: ASSGSPGQGVQETQY
J: TRBJ2-1; size: many; V: TRBV11-2; CDR3: ASSLGLNEQF
J: TRBJ2-7; size: -; V: TRBV28; CDR3: ASSLSVAGEGEQY
J: TRBJ2-3; size: -; V: TRBV7-3; CDR3: ASSLEGGSSPNPA
J: TRBJ2-1; size: few; V: TRBV12-3/TRBV12-4; CDR3: ASSSGFTTYNEQF
J: TRBJ2-2; size: -; V: TRBV29-1; CDR3: SGRQATNTGELF
J: TRBJ2-3; size: -; V: TRBV9; CDR3: ASSVDRRGTGGSDTQY
J: TRBJ2-7; size: many; V: TRBV10-3; CDR3: AISAYSYEQY
J: TRBJ2-1; size: -; V: TRBV9; CDR3: ASSESEREVKYNEQF
J: TRBJ2-2; size: once; V: TRBV19; CDR3: ASNNLVGQGTGELF
J: TRBJ2-7; size: few; V: TRBV6-1; CDR3: ASSEARLAGYHEQY
J: TRBJ2-5; size: -; V: TRBV19; CDR3: ASSESQETQY
J: TRBJ2-1; size: many; V: TRBV20-1; CDR3: SARDRRAIGQF
J: TRBJ2-3; size: -; V: TRBV5-1; CDR3: ASSLNGGSTDTQY
J: TRBJ2-1; size: -; V: TRBV6-2/TRBV6-3; CDR3: ASSYLRSEQF
J: TRBJ2-5; size: -; V: TRBV28; CDR3: ASSPTSGPQETQY
J: TRBJ2-7; size: few; V: TRBV7-8; CDR3: ASSKGRSSYEQY
J: TRBJ2-3; size: -; V: TRBV27; CDR3: ASSLPNQRDTQY
J: TRBJ2-6; size: -; V: TRBV7-2; CDR3: ASSRDNAGANVLT
J: TRBJ2-2; size: -; V: TRBV27; CDR3: ASMFTANTGELF
J: TRBJ2-5; size: many; V: TRBV12-3/TRBV12-4; CDR3: ASSFGPETQY
J: TRBJ1-1; size: -; V: TRBV6-5; CDR3: ASSYPRVGGGTEAF
J: TRBJ2-1; size: -; V: TRBV4-2; CDR3: ASSQVPGTTFGEQF
J: TRBJ2-6; size: few; V: TRBV6-1; CDR3: AGTNPRSGANVLT
J: TRBJ2-7; size: -; V: TRBV4-3; CDR3: ASSQSKLARDYEQY